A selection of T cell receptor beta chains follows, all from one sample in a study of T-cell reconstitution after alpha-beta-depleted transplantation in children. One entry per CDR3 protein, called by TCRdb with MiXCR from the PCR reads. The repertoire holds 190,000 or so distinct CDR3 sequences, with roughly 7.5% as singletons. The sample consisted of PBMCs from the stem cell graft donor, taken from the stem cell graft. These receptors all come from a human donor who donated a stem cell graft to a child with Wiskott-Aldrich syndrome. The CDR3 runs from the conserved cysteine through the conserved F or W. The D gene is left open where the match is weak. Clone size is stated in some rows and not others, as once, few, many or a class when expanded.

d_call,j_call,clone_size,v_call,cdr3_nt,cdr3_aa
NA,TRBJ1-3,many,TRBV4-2,TGTGCCAGCAGCCAAGGGGTAGAAGGAAACACCATATATTTT,CASSQGVEGNTIYF
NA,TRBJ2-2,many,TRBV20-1,TGCAGTGCTTTCGGCGGACAGAACACCGGGGAGCTGTTTTTT,CSAFGGQNTGELFF
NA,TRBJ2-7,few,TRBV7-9,TGTGCCAGCAGCTTACGGGAAGGATCCGAGCAGTACTTC,CASSLREGSEQYF
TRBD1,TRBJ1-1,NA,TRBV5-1,TGCGCCAGCAGCTTTGACAGGGGGCTTACTGAAGCTTTCTTT,CASSFDRGLTEAFF
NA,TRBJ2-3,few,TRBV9,TGTGCCAGCAGCGTAGGCCCGAATTCAGATACGCAGTATTTT,CASSVGPNSDTQYF
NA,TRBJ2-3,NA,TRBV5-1,TGCGCCAGCAGCCCCGACGGGAACCCAGATACGCAGTATTTT,CASSPDGNPDTQYF
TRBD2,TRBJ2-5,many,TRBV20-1,TGCCTAGCGGGGGGGCAGTATCAAGAGACCCAGTACTTC,CLAGGQYQETQYF
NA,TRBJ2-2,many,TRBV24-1,TGTGCCACCAGTGACGGGACGGTTGTTGGTAGGACCGGGGAGCTGTTTTTT,CATSDGTVVGRTGELFF
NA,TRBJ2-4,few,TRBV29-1,TGCAGCGTAGCGACGAGACTAGCCAAAAACATTCAGTACTTC,CSVATRLAKNIQYF
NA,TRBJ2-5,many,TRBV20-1,TGCAGTGCGCCGACAGAGGACCAAGAGACCCAGTACTTC,CSAPTEDQETQYF
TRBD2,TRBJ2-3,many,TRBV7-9,TGTGCCAGCAGCCCCCTCGCGGGAGGGGCAGATACGCAGTATTTT,CASSPLAGGADTQYF
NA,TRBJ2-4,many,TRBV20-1,TGCAGTGCTAGAGCTACGCTTGGGGGGCGCAGATTGGAAAACATTCAGTACTTC,CSARATLGGRRLENIQYF
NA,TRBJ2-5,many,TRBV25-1,TGTGCCAGCAGATCACCCACAGGGTACCAAGAGACCCAGTACTTC,CASRSPTGYQETQYF
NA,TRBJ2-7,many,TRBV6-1,TGTGCCAGCAGCCCACAGGGATATTCCTACGAGCAGTACTTC,CASSPQGYSYEQYF
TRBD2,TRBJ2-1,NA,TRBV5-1,TGCGCCAGCAGCTTTCGGACTAGATACAATGAGCAGTTCTTC,CASSFRTRYNEQFF
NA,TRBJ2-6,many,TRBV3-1,TGTGCCAGCAGCCGACGGGTCTCTGGGGCCAACGTCCTGACTTTC,CASSRRVSGANVLTF
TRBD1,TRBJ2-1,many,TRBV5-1,TGCGCCAGCAGCGGCTCCGGGACAGACTACAATGAGCAGTTCTTC,CASSGSGTDYNEQFF
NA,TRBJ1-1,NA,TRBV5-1,TGCGCCAGCAGCTTGATGATCGGTGAGAACACTGAAGCTTTCTTT,CASSLMIGENTEAFF
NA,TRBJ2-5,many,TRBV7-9,TGTGCCAGCAGCTTAGGAGCTTACCAAGAGACCCAGTACTTC,CASSLGAYQETQYF
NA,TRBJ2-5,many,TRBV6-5,TGTGCCAGCAGTTACTCGATGGCTCAGCGGACCCAGTACTTC,CASSYSMAQRTQYF
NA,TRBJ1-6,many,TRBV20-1,TGCAGTGCTCGTTTGGGGGCGTCCTATAATTCACCCCTCCACTTT,CSARLGASYNSPLHF
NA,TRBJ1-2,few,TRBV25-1,TGTGCCAGCGGGACGATTCTTGGCTACACCTTC,CASGTILGYTF
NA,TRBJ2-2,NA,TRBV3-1,TGTGCCAGCAGCCGGACATACTACACCGGGGAGCTGTTTTTT,CASSRTYYTGELFF
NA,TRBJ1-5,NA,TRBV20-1,TGCAGTGCTAGCGTAGAGACTTCTAGCAATCAGCCCCAGCATTTT,CSASVETSSNQPQHF
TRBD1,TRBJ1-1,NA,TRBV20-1,TGCAGTGCTAGAAGACAGGGGCCCACTGAAGCTTTCTTT,CSARRQGPTEAFF
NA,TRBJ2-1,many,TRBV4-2,TGTGCCAGCAGCCAGGCTTGGGACATCGACAATGAGCAGTTCTTC,CASSQAWDIDNEQFF
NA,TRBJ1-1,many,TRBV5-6,TGTGCCAGCAGCTTGAACAGACCCACTGAAGCTTTCTTT,CASSLNRPTEAFF
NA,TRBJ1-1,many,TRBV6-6,TGTGCCAGCAGTGACAGAGTTGAAGCTTTCTTT,CASSDRVEAFF
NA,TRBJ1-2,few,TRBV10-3,TGTGCCATCAGTGAGCCGCTGACGGGAGGCGGCTACACCTTC,CAISEPLTGGGYTF
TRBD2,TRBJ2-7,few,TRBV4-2,TGTGCCAGCAGCCAAGCTGGTCTAGCGGGGGCGAGCGAGCAGTACTTC,CASSQAGLAGASEQYF